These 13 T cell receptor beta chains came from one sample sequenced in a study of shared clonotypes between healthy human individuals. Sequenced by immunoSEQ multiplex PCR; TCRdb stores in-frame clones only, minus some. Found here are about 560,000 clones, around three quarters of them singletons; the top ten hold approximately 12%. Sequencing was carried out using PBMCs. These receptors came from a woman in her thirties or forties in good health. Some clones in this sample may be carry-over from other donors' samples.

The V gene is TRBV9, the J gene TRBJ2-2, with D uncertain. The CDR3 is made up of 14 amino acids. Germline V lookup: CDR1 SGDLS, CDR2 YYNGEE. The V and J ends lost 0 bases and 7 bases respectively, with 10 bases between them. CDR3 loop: CASSVDPRSGELFF. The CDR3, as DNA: TGTGCCAGCAGCGTAGACCCCCGCAGCGGGGAGCTGTTTTTT.

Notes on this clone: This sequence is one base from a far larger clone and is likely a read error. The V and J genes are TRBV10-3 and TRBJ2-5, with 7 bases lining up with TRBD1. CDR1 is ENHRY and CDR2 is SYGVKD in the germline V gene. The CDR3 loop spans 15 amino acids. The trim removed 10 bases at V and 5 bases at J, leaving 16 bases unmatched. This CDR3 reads CATQDSRGSWETQYF. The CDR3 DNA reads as TGTGCCACACAGGACAGCAGGGGGTCGTGGGAGACCCAGTACTTC.

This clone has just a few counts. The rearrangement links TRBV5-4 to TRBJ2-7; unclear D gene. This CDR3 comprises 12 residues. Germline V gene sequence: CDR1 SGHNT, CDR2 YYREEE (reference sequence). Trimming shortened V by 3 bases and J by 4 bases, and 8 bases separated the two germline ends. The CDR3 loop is CASSSDGYEQYF. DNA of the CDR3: TGTGCCAGCAGCTCAGACGGATACGAGCAGTACTTC.

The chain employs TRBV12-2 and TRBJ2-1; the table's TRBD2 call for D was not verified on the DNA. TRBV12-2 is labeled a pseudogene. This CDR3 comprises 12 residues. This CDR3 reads CASRLDRYEQFF. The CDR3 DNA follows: TGTGCAAGTCGCTTAGATCGGTATGAGCAGTTCTTC.

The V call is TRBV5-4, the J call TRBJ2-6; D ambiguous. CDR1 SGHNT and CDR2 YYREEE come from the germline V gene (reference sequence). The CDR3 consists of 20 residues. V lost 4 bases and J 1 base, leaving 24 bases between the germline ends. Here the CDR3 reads CASSPNLPHISHSGANVLTF. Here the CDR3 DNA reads TGTGCCAGCAGCCCAAACCTACCCCACATCAGCCATTCTGGGGCCAACGTCCTGACTTTC.

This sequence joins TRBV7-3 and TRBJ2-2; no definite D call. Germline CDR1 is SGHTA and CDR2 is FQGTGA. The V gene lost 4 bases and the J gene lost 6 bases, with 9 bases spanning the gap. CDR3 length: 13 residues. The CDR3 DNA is TGTGCCAGCAGCTACGAACTCGCCGGGGAGCTGTTTTTT. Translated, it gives CASSYELAGELFF.

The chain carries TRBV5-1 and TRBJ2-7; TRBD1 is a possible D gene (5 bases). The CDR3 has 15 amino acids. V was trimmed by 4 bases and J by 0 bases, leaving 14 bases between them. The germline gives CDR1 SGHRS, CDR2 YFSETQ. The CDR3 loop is CASSLLYDSSYEQYF. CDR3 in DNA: TGCGCCAGCAGCCTCTTATACGACAGCTCCTACGAGCAGTACTTC. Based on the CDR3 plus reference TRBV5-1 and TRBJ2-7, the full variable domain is KAGVTQTPRYLIKTRGQQVTLSCSPISGHRSVSWYQQTPGQGLQFLFEYFSETQRNKGNFPGRFSGRQFSNSRSEMNVSTLELGDSALYLCASSLLYDSSYEQYFGPGTRLTVT.

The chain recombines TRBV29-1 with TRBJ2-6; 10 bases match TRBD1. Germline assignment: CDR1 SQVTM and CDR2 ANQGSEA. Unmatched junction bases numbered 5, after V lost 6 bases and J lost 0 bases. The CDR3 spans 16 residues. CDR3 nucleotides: TGCAGCGTCCGGGGACAGGGGAGCTCTGGGGCCAACGTCCTGACTTTC. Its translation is CSVRGQGSSGANVLTF.

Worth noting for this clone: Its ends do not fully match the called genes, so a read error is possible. CDR3 in DNA: TGCAGCGGTGAAACTCTGGGGGCATCCACTGAAGCTTTCTTT. It yields the protein CSGETLGASTEAFF. The chain recombines TRBV29-1 with TRBJ1-1; a possible D gene is TRBD1 (6 bases). Looked up from germline, CDR1 is SQVTM and CDR2 is ANQGSEA. The CDR3 covers 14 residues.

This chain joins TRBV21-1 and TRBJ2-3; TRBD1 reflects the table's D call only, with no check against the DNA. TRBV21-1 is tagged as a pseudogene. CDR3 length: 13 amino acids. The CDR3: CASKGHLTDTQYF. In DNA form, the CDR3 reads TGTGCCAGCAAGGGACATCTCACAGATACGCAGTATTTT.

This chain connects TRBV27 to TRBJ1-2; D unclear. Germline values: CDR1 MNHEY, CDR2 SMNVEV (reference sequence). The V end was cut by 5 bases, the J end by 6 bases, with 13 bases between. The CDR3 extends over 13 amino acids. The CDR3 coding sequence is TGTGCCAGCAGTCCCCTGGGGTTGGATGGCTACACCTTC. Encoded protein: CASSPLGLDGYTF.

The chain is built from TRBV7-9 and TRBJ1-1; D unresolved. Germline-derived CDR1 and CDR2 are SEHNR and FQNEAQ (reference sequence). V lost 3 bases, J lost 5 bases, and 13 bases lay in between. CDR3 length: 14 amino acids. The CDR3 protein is CASSFSIRGTEAFF. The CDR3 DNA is TGTGCCAGCAGCTTTTCGATTCGGGGAACTGAAGCTTTCTTT.

CDR3 loop: CASAEGVSGANVLTF. The CDR3, as DNA: TGTGCCAGCGCCGAGGGAGTCTCTGGGGCCAACGTCCTGACTTTC. V usage is TRBV6-1 and J usage is TRBJ2-6; the D gene is possibly TRBD2 (5 bases). The ends were cut back, 8 bases at V and 0 bases at J, with 11 bases in the middle. Germline V gene lookup returns CDR1 MNHNS and CDR2 SASEGT. This CDR3 has 15 amino acids.